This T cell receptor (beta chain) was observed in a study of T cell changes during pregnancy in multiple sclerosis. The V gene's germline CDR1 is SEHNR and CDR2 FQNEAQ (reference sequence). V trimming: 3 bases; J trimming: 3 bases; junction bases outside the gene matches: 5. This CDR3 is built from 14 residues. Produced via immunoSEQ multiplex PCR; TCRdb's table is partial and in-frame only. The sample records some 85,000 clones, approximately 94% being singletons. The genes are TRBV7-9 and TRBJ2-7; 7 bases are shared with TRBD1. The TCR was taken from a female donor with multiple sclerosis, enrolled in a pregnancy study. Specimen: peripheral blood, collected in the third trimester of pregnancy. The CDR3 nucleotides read TGTGCCAGCAGCTTTACGGGACAGATCTACGAGCAGTACTTC. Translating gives CASSFTGQIYEQYF. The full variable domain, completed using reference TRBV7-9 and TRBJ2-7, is DTGVSQNPRHKITKRGQNVTFRCDPISEHNRLYWYRQTLGQGPEFLTYFQNEAQLEKSRLLSDRFSAERPKGSFSTLEIQRTEQGDSAMYLCASSFTGQIYEQYFGPGTRLTVT.